These 22 T cell receptor beta chains were all obtained from the same sample, sequenced in a study of CD8 T cells in Susac syndrome. It was with random hexamers that roughly 0.5 to 1 ug RNA was reverse transcribed. TCRdb recomputed calls from the immunoSEQ multiplex PCR reads with MiXCR, one row per CDR3 protein. The sample records roughly 400,000 distinct CDR3 sequences, more than 70% being singletons. Sequenced sample: CD8+ T cells from PBMCs. The receptors here all came from a human donor with multiple sclerosis.

This sequence joins TRBV5-1 and TRBJ2-1, with 9 bases aligning to TRBD2. Germline assignment: CDR1 SGHRS and CDR2 YFSETQ. Germline trimming cut 3 bases from V and 8 bases from J; bases unmatched to any gene: 12. This CDR3 region has 16 residues. Written as DNA, the CDR3 is TGCGCCAGCAGCTGGAGCGGGACTAGCTATGCGGATGAGCAGTTCTTC. This sequence encodes CASSWSGTSYADEQFF.

The chain combines TRBV30 with TRBJ1-6; D remains ambiguous. The CDR3 sequence is 17 residues long. CDR1 and CDR2 (germline): GTSNPN, SVGIG (reference sequence). Trimming cost V 2 bases and J 0 bases, with 14 bases left between them. The CDR3 DNA sequence: TGTGCCTGGAGTCCCCCGCAGGCCAGCTCCTATAATTCACCCCTCCACTTT. As protein: CAWSPPQASSYNSPLHF.

This chain links TRBV4-1 with TRBJ2-5; 9 bases map to TRBD1. CDR1 and CDR2 from the germline V gene are MGHRA and YSYEKL. There are 16 residues in the CDR3. V was clipped by 2 bases and J by 1 base; unmatched bases: 5. The CDR3 is CASSQLGQGVQETQYF. The CDR3, as DNA: TGCGCCAGCAGCCAACTGGGACAGGGTGTCCAAGAGACCCAGTACTTC.

CDR3 DNA sequence: TGTGCCAGCAGCCAAGATAGTAGGCGGGGGCCGAGCGCGTCCACTGAAGCTTTCTTT. It is translated as CASSQDSRRGPSASTEAFF. This sequence joins TRBV3-1 and TRBJ1-1, with D possibly TRBD1 on 6 matching bases. The CDR3 length is 19 residues. Germline loops: CDR1 LGHDT, CDR2 YNNKEL (reference sequence). Trimming stripped 0 bases from V and 4 bases from J, with 24 bases between.

This chain links TRBV19 with TRBJ1-1; no firm D call. The V gene's germline CDR1 is LNHDA and CDR2 SQIVND (reference sequence). The V end lost 4 bases, the J end lost 2 bases, and 8 bases lay between the germline ends. This CDR3 region has 13 residues. In DNA, the CDR3 is TGTGCCAGTAGTAAATCTGTAAACACTGAAGCTTTCTTT. Translation: CASSKSVNTEAFF.

Here the CDR3 DNA reads TGCGCCAGCAGCCAAGTAACCGTGGATACGCAGTATTTT. The encoded protein is CASSQVTVDTQYF. V gene TRBV4-1 combines with J gene TRBJ2-3; D unclear. V lost 1 base and J lost 6, with 8 bases in between. This CDR3 region has 13 residues. CDR1 is MGHRA and CDR2 is YSYEKL in the germline V gene.

This chain links TRBV10-3 with TRBJ2-3; 10 bases match TRBD2. Germline values: CDR1 ENHRY, CDR2 SYGVKD. J was trimmed by 6 bases and V by 0 bases; bases with no gene match: 9. CDR3 size: 17 residues. CDR3 protein: CAISESTAGGPLDTQYF. The DNA of the CDR3 is TGTGCCATCAGTGAGTCTACAGCGGGGGGGCCCCTCGATACGCAGTATTTT.

The V gene is TRBV5-6, the J gene TRBJ2-1; 11 bases are shared with TRBD2. The CDR3 length is 16 residues. Germline V CDR1 and CDR2: SGHDT, YYEEEE. V shed 4 bases and J 7 bases; nucleotides not matched to a gene: 10. This CDR3 is CASSTLTSGTSNEQFF. CDR3 nucleotides: TGTGCCAGCAGCACCTTGACTAGCGGGACGTCAAATGAGCAGTTCTTC.

This clonotype was counted a single time. The gene calls are TRBV11-2 and TRBJ1-3; D gene ambiguous. The germline CDR1 and CDR2 sequences are SGHAT and FQNNGV. This CDR3 has 16 amino acids. The V gene lost 2 bases and the J gene lost 2 bases, with 13 bases spanning the gap. The DNA for the CDR3 is TGTGCCAGCAGCTTATTTGTCACTTCACCTGGAAACACCATATATTTT. It translates to CASSLFVTSPGNTIYF.

The genes are TRBV27 and TRBJ2-3; tentatively, D is TRBD1 (6 bases). The CDR3 loop spans 14 amino acids. The germline CDR1 and CDR2 sequences are MNHEY and SMNVEV (reference sequence). Trimming shortened V by 2 bases and J by 7 bases, and 13 bases separated the two germline ends. Here the CDR3 DNA reads TGTGCCAGCAGTTTACGGACAGATCATTATACGCAGTATTTT. Residues: CASSLRTDHYTQYF.

CDR3 sequence: CASSQTPGEDEQFF. The CDR3 DNA reads as TGTGCCAGCAGCCAGACCCCCGGGGAGGATGAGCAGTTCTTC. This chain connects TRBV3-1 to TRBJ2-1; a possible D gene is TRBD2 (6 bases). Germline assignment: CDR1 LGHDT and CDR2 YNNKEL (reference sequence). The CDR3 loop spans 14 amino acids. Trimming pared 3 bases from V and 8 bases from J, leaving 14 bases between.

This clonotype was seen a single time. V usage is TRBV12-3 or TRBV12-4 and J usage is TRBJ2-7; 7 bases fit TRBD2. Trimming cost V 6 bases and J 0 bases; bases outside gene matches: 14. This CDR3 comprises 17 residues. CDR3 sequence reads: CASSPGGSAWASYEQYF. CDR3 sequence (DNA): TGTGCCAGCAGCCCGGGGGGTTCCGCCTGGGCCTCCTACGAGCAGTACTTC.

The V gene is TRBV12-5, the J gene TRBJ2-5, with D tentatively TRBD1 (5 bases). Germline V gene data show CDR1 as LGHNT and CDR2 as FRNRAP. V shed 5 bases and J shed 5 bases, with 12 bases lying between them. This CDR3 region has 13 residues. CDR3 sequence (DNA): TGTGCTAGTGGTGTAGGGGCTGAGGAGACCCAGTACTTC. The encoded protein is CASGVGAEETQYF.

The rearrangement joins TRBV5-1 to TRBJ2-7; possibly TRBD1 for D (6 bases). Germline V gene lookup returns CDR1 SGHRS and CDR2 YFSETQ. Trimming removed 2 bases at V and 3 bases at J, with 15 bases between. CDR3 length: 15 amino acids. The CDR3 protein is CASSLTGQGNYEQYF. For the CDR3, the DNA is TGCGCCAGCAGCTTAACGGGGCAGGGGAACTACGAGCAGTACTTC.

The chain has TRBV27 and TRBJ2-4, with D maybe TRBD2 (6 bases). V lost 5 bases and J 0 bases, leaving 17 bases between the germline ends. The germline V gene has CDR1 MNHEY and CDR2 SMNVEV (reference sequence). This CDR3 has 17 residues. The CDR3 DNA is TGTGCCAGCAGTCCTCGGGAGTGGCTCCTAGCCAAAAACATTCAGTACTTC. As protein: CASSPREWLLAKNIQYF.

The gene calls are TRBV7-3 and TRBJ2-7; either TRBD1 or TRBD2 may supply D (6 bases each). The V gene's germline CDR1 is SGHTA and CDR2 FQGTGA. CDR3 length: 14 residues. Trimming stripped 1 base from V and 5 bases from J, with 12 bases between. Here the CDR3 DNA reads TGTGCCAGCAGCTTAATAGGGGGGAGGCACGAGCAGTACTTC. Protein sequence: CASSLIGGRHEQYF.

This chain joins TRBV28 and TRBJ1-1; D possibly corresponds to TRBD1 (5 bases). V gave up 2 bases and J gave up 6 bases, with 13 bases separating them. Germline CDR1 MDHEN, CDR2 SYDVKM. This CDR3 region has 14 residues. CDR3 DNA sequence: TGTGCCAGCAGTTTAGCTCGGAGGGGCCCTGAAGCTTTCTTT. Translation: CASSLARRGPEAFF.

V and J are TRBV2 and TRBJ2-2, with 7 bases fitting TRBD1. There are 15 residues in the CDR3. CDR1 is SNHLY, CDR2 FYNNEI, per germline. J was trimmed by 4 bases and V by 3 bases; bases with no gene match: 5. The DNA of the CDR3 is TGTGCCAGCAGTGAGTGGGACAGCTTCACCGGGGAGCTGTTTTTT. It is translated as CASSEWDSFTGELFF.

The chain joins TRBV6-1 to TRBJ1-1; D perhaps matches TRBD1 (5 bases). Germline V gene data show CDR1 as MNHNS and CDR2 as SASEGT. V dropped 7 bases and J dropped 1 base, with 10 bases sitting between them. There are 13 residues in the CDR3. CDR3 DNA: TGTGCCAGCACTGCGGGGGGGAACACTGAAGCTTTCTTT. Amino acids: CASTAGGNTEAFF.

The chain recombines TRBV6-5 with TRBJ2-1, with TRBD1 matching 8 bases. Germline trimming cut 2 bases from V and 6 bases from J; bases unmatched to any gene: 6. This CDR3 is built from 15 residues. The germline V gene has CDR1 MNHEY and CDR2 SVGAGI. DNA of the CDR3: TGTGCCAGCAGTTACGGGACAGGAGTTCTCAATGAGCAGTTCTTC. Amino acid sequence: CASSYGTGVLNEQFF.

This clonotype has a single count. This chain links TRBV4-1 with TRBJ2-1; D gene uncertain. CDR3 length: 14 amino acids. V shed 0 bases and J shed 7 bases, with 10 bases lying between them. CDR1 is MGHRA and CDR2 is YSYEKL in the germline V gene. CDR3 in DNA: TGCGCCAGCAGCCAAGACTCCTCGCCAAATGAGCAGTTCTTC. Encoded protein: CASSQDSSPNEQFF.

The J gene is TRBJ2-7, the V gene TRBV7-9, with TRBD2 as a possible D gene (6 bases). CDR1 is SEHNR, CDR2 FQNEAQ, per germline (reference sequence). V gave up 5 bases and J gave up 6 bases, with 11 bases separating them. The CDR3 is 12 amino acids. The CDR3 region has the DNA TGTGCCAGCAGCCAGGAGGGGCTCGAGCAGTACTTC. It specifies CASSQEGLEQYF.